The rows below give T cell receptor beta chains drawn from one sample of a study of OX40 agonist ivuxolimab in advanced cancers. Only in-frame clones appear in the TCRdb table, and some are missing; sequencing was by immunoSEQ multiplex PCR. This sample yields about 45,000 clones, of which roughly 90% are seen a single time; around 1.1% belongs to the top ten. The sample consisted of CD4+ or CD8+ T cells sorted from blood, taken in a trial of the OX40 agonist ivuxolimab. Source of these receptors: an adult with an advanced solid tumor such as melanoma, head and neck, liver or kidney cancer. The CDR3 runs from the conserved cysteine through the conserved F or W. A D gene is named only where the DNA matches it firmly. Clone size is shown for a subset of rows, as once, few, many or a class of expanded clone.

d_gene | j_gene | v_gene | abundance | len | CDR3nt | CDR3aa
NA | TRBJ1-5 | TRBV5-8 | NA | 18 | TGTGCCAGCAGCTATCGGGCAGGGACGCCTCGTAGCAATCAGCCCCAGCATTTT | CASSYRAGTPRSNQPQHF
TRBD2 | TRBJ2-3 | TRBV9 | few | 16 | TGTGCCAGCAGCGTAACAGGGGCGGGAGGGCCGGATACGCAGTATTTT | CASSVTGAGGPDTQYF
NA | TRBJ2-7 | TRBV21-1 | NA | 16 | TGTGCCAGCAGCCTCCAAGGGACAGGGATACGCTACGAGCAGTACTTC | CASSLQGTGIRYEQYF
TRBD2 | TRBJ2-1 | TRBV5-1 | NA | 15 | TGCGCCAGCAGCACGCGGGCGGGAGTAGGCAATGAGCAGTTCTTC | CASSTRAGVGNEQFF
TRBD1 | TRBJ1-2 | TRBV7-2 | NA | 13 | TGTGCCAGCAGCTTAAGGACAGGGATTGACTACACCTTC | CASSLRTGIDYTF
NA | TRBJ2-5 | TRBV5-1 | NA | 16 | TGCGCCAGCAGCTTGGGGCCGGGAGAGGGCCAAGAGACCCAGTACTTC | CASSLGPGEGQETQYF
TRBD1 | TRBJ1-2 | TRBV7-9 | NA | 14 | TGTGCCAGCAGCCCAGGACAGGGGGCGCGGGGCTACACCTTC | CASSPGQGARGYTF
NA | TRBJ2-7 | TRBV23-1 | NA | 23 | TGCGCCAGCAGTCTAGTTCTCCTAAACCTCAGCGGGCTGGAGGTGGGGTCTACCTACGAGCAGTACTTC | CASSLVLLNLSGLEVGSTYEQYF
NA | TRBJ2-7 | TRBV28 | NA | 14 | TGTGCCAGCAGTCTCCGGGACCGACCCCACGAGCAGTACTTC | CASSLRDRPHEQYF
TRBD1 | TRBJ1-1 | TRBV6-5 | NA | 15 | TGTGCCAGCCGATATCGGACAGGCCGAGGCACTGAAGCTTTCTTT | CASRYRTGRGTEAFF
TRBD1 | TRBJ2-7 | TRBV15 | NA | 15 | TGTGCCACCAGCAGAGACCAGGGGGTGGCACGCGAGCAGTACTTC | CATSRDQGVAREQYF
NA | TRBJ2-5 | TRBV19 | once | 15 | TGTGCCAGTAGATCCCGAGGGGGGTTGGGAGAGACCCAGTACTTC | CASRSRGGLGETQYF
NA | TRBJ2-2 | TRBV7-2 | once | 16 | TGTGCCAGCAGCGTCCGGGGCCCCGGACACACCGGGGAGCTGTTTTTT | CASSVRGPGHTGELFF
TRBD2 | TRBJ2-7 | TRBV11-2 | NA | 14 | TGTGCCAGCAGCCTCCGGACTAGCGGGCTCGAGCAGTACTTC | CASSLRTSGLEQYF
NA | TRBJ2-2 | TRBV7-2 | few | 15 | TGTGCCAGCAGCGTTAGGGGGGTTAGCACCGGGGAGCTGTTTTTT | CASSVRGVSTGELFF
NA | TRBJ2-3 | TRBV15 | once | 16 | TGTGCCACCAGCAGGAAATTCGGGGGTAGCACAGATACGCAGTATTTT | CATSRKFGGSTDTQYF
NA | TRBJ1-1 | TRBV7-2 | NA | 11 | TGTGCCAGCAGCTTGACCTTTAGAGCTTTCTTT | CASSLTFRAFF
NA | TRBJ2-3 | TRBV7-9 | few | 15 | TGTGCCAGCAGCTTAGATATGGGTTCCGCAGATACGCAGTATTTT | CASSLDMGSADTQYF
NA | TRBJ2-5 | TRBV19 | NA | 15 | TGTGCCAGTAGTATAAGGAGCGGGCCCCAAGAGACCCAGTACTTC | CASSIRSGPQETQYF
TRBD1 | TRBJ2-7 | TRBV4-3 | once | 15 | TGCGCCAGCAGCCCCTACGACAGGGGGCTCAACGAGCAGTACTTC | CASSPYDRGLNEQYF
NA | TRBJ1-2 | TRBV28 | NA | 16 | TGTGCCAGCAGACTTCCCTCAAGGGGGGGCTTCTATGGCTACACCTTC | CASRLPSRGGFYGYTF
TRBD1 | TRBJ1-5 | TRBV5-4 | NA | 15 | TGTGCCAGCAGCTTGGAAGGGACAGTCAATCAGCCCCAGCATTTT | CASSLEGTVNQPQHF
NA | TRBJ2-7 | TRBV4-3 | NA | 16 | TGCGCCAGCAGCCAAGAGAAAGGGAATCCCCCATGGGAGCAGTACTTC | CASSQEKGNPPWEQYF
TRBD2 | TRBJ2-1 | TRBV29-1 | NA | 14 | TGCAGCGTTGAAAAGGGGAGCGGGGACGATGAGCAGTTCTTC | CSVEKGSGDDEQFF
NA | TRBJ2-6 | TRBV14 | NA | 19 | TGTGCCAGCAGCCAAGACCCCGGACAGACCCGCTCTGGGGCCAACGTCCTGACTTTC | CASSQDPGQTRSGANVLTF
TRBD2 | TRBJ2-1 | TRBV7-2 | NA | 15 | TGTGCCAGCAGCTTAGTTGCGGGAGGATACAATGAGCAGTTCTTC | CASSLVAGGYNEQFF
NA | TRBJ2-1 | TRBV4-1 | few | 15 | TGCGCCAGCAGCCAATCCGACAACTCCTACAATGAGCAGTTCTTC | CASSQSDNSYNEQFF
NA | TRBJ2-5 | TRBV7-2 | once | 14 | TGTGCCAGCAGCCCCGTGGGGGAGGTCGAGACCCAGTACTTC | CASSPVGEVETQYF
TRBD1 | TRBJ2-7 | TRBV6-5 | NA | 14 | TGTGCCAGCAGTTACTTGCAGGGGGAGAGCGAGCAGTACTTC | CASSYLQGESEQYF
NA | TRBJ2-2 | TRBV5-5 | NA | 14 | TGTGCCAGCAGCTTTGATAGGGCCTATGGTGGGCTGTTTTTT | CASSFDRAYGGLFF
NA | TRBJ1-3 | TRBV6-5 | NA | 14 | TGTGCCAGCAGCGCCAGCTACTCTGGAAACACCATATATTTT | CASSASYSGNTIYF
TRBD1 | TRBJ1-1 | TRBV15 | once | 12 | TGTGCCACGGGGACAGGGCCGGCTGAAGCTTTCTTT | CATGTGPAEAFF
NA | TRBJ2-2 | TRBV29-1 | NA | 13 | TGCAGCGTCGATCAGGGAGGCACCGGGGAGCTGTTTTTT | CSVDQGGTGELFF
NA | TRBJ1-2 | TRBV19 | few | 14 | TGTGCCAGTAGTACCACCGGGAAAAACTATGGCTACACCTTC | CASSTTGKNYGYTF
TRBD1 | TRBJ2-7 | TRBV6-6 | NA | 15 | TGTGCCAGCAGTTACGCACAGGGGGGCCCCTACGAGCAGTACTTC | CASSYAQGGPYEQYF